These 13 T cell receptor beta chains came from one sample sequenced in a study of blood T cell repertoires in COVID-19. The method was immunoSEQ multiplex PCR; TCRdb's version includes in-frame clones alone and lacks a portion of them. The sample has tens of thousands of clones; 87% are singletons. Sequencing was done on a sample of peripheral blood. Every receptor here comes from a woman older than 75 with acute or convalescent COVID-19.

The chain carries TRBV6-5 and TRBJ2-7; 10 nucleotides agree with TRBD2. The CDR3 runs to 14 residues. With V trimmed by 5 bases and J by 0 bases, 1 base remained unmatched. Germline V lookup: CDR1 MNHEY, CDR2 SVGAGI. The CDR3 protein is CASSPSGSSYEQYF. The CDR3 nucleotides read TGTGCCAGCAGTCCTAGCGGGAGCTCCTACGAGCAGTACTTC.

The chain carries TRBV18 and TRBJ2-3; D remains ambiguous. Germline CDR1 is KGHSH and CDR2 is LQKENI. The CDR3 runs 15 residues. V was clipped by 3 bases and J by 6 bases, with 16 bases between them. CDR3 residues: CASSPLGEPRDTQYF. CDR3 bases: TGTGCCAGCTCACCTTTAGGTGAGCCGCGGGATACGCAGTATTTT.

As for this clone: Sequence at one end of the junction differs from germline and may be a read error. This chain uses TRBV5-1 with TRBJ2-1; 7 bases match TRBD2. CDR1 is SGHRS, CDR2 YFSETQ, per germline. There are 16 residues in the CDR3. CDR3 sequence reads: CTSSLAGGSSYNEQFF. The CDR3 region has the DNA TGCACCAGCAGCTTGGCCGGCGGGAGCTCCTACAATGAGCAGTTCTTC.

The chain is built from TRBV15 and TRBJ1-2, with 8 bases lining up with TRBD1. J gave up 8 bases and V 3 bases, and 8 bases lay outside the gene matches. Germline-derived CDR1 and CDR2 are LNHNV and YYDKDF (reference sequence). The CDR3 has 14 residues. In nucleotides, the CDR3 is TGTGCCACCAGCAGGTCCCCAGGGGGCACGGGCTACACCTTC. Amino acids: CATSRSPGGTGYTF.

V and J are TRBV19 and TRBJ2-7; D might be TRBD2 (5 bases). V was shortened by 2 bases and J by 5 bases, with 16 bases between the two germline ends. Germline V CDR1 and CDR2: LNHDA, SQIVND (reference sequence). The CDR3 extends over 15 amino acids. For the CDR3, the DNA is TGTGCCAGTAGTATAAATGGTCCGGGGATGAACGAGCAGTACTTC. Its protein is CASSINGPGMNEQYF.

The V and J genes are TRBV19 and TRBJ1-5, with TRBD1 identical over 7 bases. The V gene's germline CDR1 is LNHDA and CDR2 SQIVND (reference sequence). This CDR3 comprises 17 residues. V lost 7 bases and J lost 3; bases outside the gene matches: 15. The CDR3 bases are TGTGCCAGTAAATATAGGGCCGGGACAGTATTCAATCAGCCCCAGCATTTT. Its translation: CASKYRAGTVFNQPQHF.

This chain joins TRBV27 and TRBJ2-2, with D perhaps TRBD1 (5 bases). V was clipped by 3 bases and J by 2 bases, with 10 bases between them. Germline V CDR1 and CDR2: MNHEY, SMNVEV (reference sequence). The CDR3 is 15 amino acids. The CDR3 DNA is TGTGCCAGCAGTTTGTGGGGCAGTAACACCGGGGAGCTGTTTTTT. It codes for CASSLWGSNTGELFF.

V and J are TRBV5-1 and TRBJ2-6; 8 bases line up with TRBD1. This CDR3 comprises 16 residues. The ends lost 6 bases at V and 0 bases at J; junction bases unmatched: 5. Germline CDR1 SGHRS, CDR2 YFSETQ. The CDR3 is CASNYRGNSGANVLTF. Written as DNA, the CDR3 is TGCGCCAGCAACTACAGGGGGAACTCTGGGGCCAACGTCCTGACTTTC.

This chain uses TRBV29-1 with TRBJ2-7; 11 bases line up with TRBD1. With V trimmed by 6 bases and J by 2 bases, 6 bases remained unmatched. CDR3 length equals 14 residues. Germline CDR1 reads SQVTM; CDR2 reads ANQGSEA. CDR3 coding DNA: TGCAGCGTAGCCGGGACAGGGGGTACCTACGAGCAGTACTTC. This gives the protein CSVAGTGGTYEQYF.

V and J are TRBV5-4 and TRBJ1-2; TRBD1 aligns across 8 bases. J lost 8 bases, V lost 5 bases, and 8 bases had no gene match. Germline V gene lookup returns CDR1 SGHNT and CDR2 YYREEE (reference sequence). The CDR3 covers 13 residues. Here the CDR3 reads CASSYDRGPGYTF. The CDR3 nucleotides are TGTGCCAGCAGTTACGACAGGGGTCCCGGCTACACCTTC.

V is TRBV10-3 and J is TRBJ1-3; maybe TRBD1 (5 bases). There are 13 residues in the CDR3. In germline, CDR1 is ENHRY, CDR2 SYGVKD. Between the trimmed V and J ends, which lost 3 bases and 2 bases, there was a span of 5 bases. CDR3 DNA: TGTGCCATCAGTGAAGGGGCTGGAAACACCATATATTTT. It translates to CAISEGAGNTIYF.

This chain connects TRBV27 to TRBJ1-1, with 8 bases aligning to TRBD1. Per the germline V gene, CDR1 is MNHEY and CDR2 is SMNVEV (reference sequence). This CDR3 region has 14 residues. J lost 1 base, V lost 6 bases, and 4 bases had no gene match. For the CDR3, the DNA is TGTGCCAGCAGAACGACAGGGGCGAACACTGAAGCTTTCTTT. This encodes CASRTTGANTEAFF.

V is TRBV7-8 and J is TRBJ2-7; a possible D gene is TRBD2 (7 bases). CDR1 SGHVS and CDR2 FQNEAQ come from the germline V gene. With 0 bases removed from V and 3 bases from J, the gap between germline ends came to 9 bases. The CDR3 has 14 amino acids. The CDR3 DNA reads TGTGCCAGCAGCTTAGCAGGGGGGGGCTACGAGCAGTACTTC. Encoded protein: CASSLAGGGYEQYF.